The 3 T cell receptor beta chains below all came from one sample that was sequenced in a study of T cells in Graves' hyperthyroidism and ophthalmopathy (dated 2019 in TCRdb). Library prep was done by multiplex PCR. Sequencing took place on an Illumina HiSeq 2000. The TCR beta CDR3 regions were amplified from RNA transcripts. For the first round of RT-PCR on the TCR CDR3, the HTBI primer set was used together with the Qiagen OneStep RT-PCR kit. TCRdb handled the public reads itself, with Q25 trimming in fastp and clone calling in MiXCR, and kept productive beta chains. Each record represents a unique CDR3 protein, reported with the most common genes and DNA among its rows. A total of approximately 400,000 distinct CDR3 sequences appear in this sample, 15% to 20% of them only once. About 3.5% of the sample rests with the top ten. The sequencing sample was made of blood. The receptors were gathered from a woman aged 18-30 years with Graves' hyperthyroidism.

This clonotype has a count of ten or more. The rearrangement links TRBV11-2 to TRBJ2-5; 7 bases map to TRBD1. With 7 bases clipped from V and 5 bases from J, the junction kept 10 bases outside the gene matches. The CDR3 covers 14 residues. CDR1 and CDR2 (germline): SGHAT, FQNNGV. The CDR3 reads CASITGESEETQYF. The CDR3 DNA is TGTGCCAGCATAACAGGGGAGAGTGAGGAGACCCAGTACTTC.

There are many counts of this clonotype. This chain joins TRBV24-1 and TRBJ1-5; TRBD1 might be the D (6 bases). The germline V and J ends were trimmed by 4 bases and 5 bases, with 14 bases remaining between them. Germline CDR1 reads KGHDR; CDR2 reads SFDVKD. The CDR3 spans 15 residues. The CDR3 DNA follows: TGTGCCACCAGTGACTCGACAGGCCCCCATCAGCCCCAGCATTTT. Translating it yields CATSDSTGPHQPQHF.

The chain joins TRBV7-2 to TRBJ1-2; no clear D. Trimming left V 1 base short and J 4 bases short, with 10 bases between. Germline values: CDR1 SGHTA, CDR2 FQGNSA. There are 14 residues in the CDR3. As DNA, the CDR3 is TGTGCCAGCAGCTTAGACGGGCAGGCCTATGGCTACACCTTC. Protein: CASSLDGQAYGYTF.